Following are 24 T cell receptor beta chains from one sample sequenced in a study of monozygotic twins with cystic fibrosis. Some clones are missing from TCRdb's copy, which holds only in-frame ones; the method was immunoSEQ multiplex PCR. The table includes fewer than 30,000 clones, roughly 96% detected once. The sequencing sample was made of blood. These receptors came from a girl aged 2 to 9 with cystic fibrosis.

The chain employs TRBV28 and TRBJ2-7; D is ambiguous. In germline, CDR1 is MDHEN, CDR2 SYDVKM. This CDR3 contains 15 residues. V dropped 6 bases and J dropped 0 bases, with 15 bases sitting between them. The CDR3 region is CASSPLMDSSYEQYF. CDR3 coding DNA: TGTGCCAGCAGCCCCCTGATGGATAGCTCCTACGAGCAGTACTTC.

The chain joins TRBV27 to TRBJ1-2; weak D call: TRBD1 (5 bases). The germline V and J ends were trimmed by 7 bases and 2 bases, with 20 bases remaining between them. The germline CDR1 and CDR2 sequences are MNHEY and SMNVEV (reference sequence). The CDR3 is made up of 16 amino acids. The CDR3 reads CASNPIPRDLNYGYTF. The CDR3 coding sequence is TGTGCCAGCAATCCGATCCCCAGGGACTTAAACTATGGCTACACCTTC.

This sequence joins TRBV10-2 and TRBJ2-2; TRBD2 matches at 7 bases. The germline V gene encodes CDR1 WSHSY and CDR2 SAAADI. The CDR3 length is 17 residues. V gave up 3 bases and J gave up 4 bases; unmatched junction bases: 11. The chain's CDR3 is CASSDGGGPVGTGELFF. In DNA, the CDR3 is TGCGCCAGCAGTGACGGGGGAGGGCCGGTCGGCACCGGGGAGCTGTTTTTT.

The chain couples TRBV18 to TRBJ2-2; tentative D call: TRBD1 (6 bases). The CDR3 runs 14 residues. Germline CDR1 is KGHSH and CDR2 is LQKENI. Trimming took 6 bases from V and 3 from J, leaving 11 bases between them. The CDR3 spells CASSRDTDTGELFF. The CDR3 coding sequence is TGTGCCAGCTCCCGGGACACTGACACCGGGGAGCTGTTTTTT. The entire variable domain, with the rest obtained from reference TRBV18 and TRBJ2-2, is as follows: NAGVMQNPRHLVRRRGQEARLRCSPMKGHSHVYWYRQLPEEGLKFMVYLQKENIIDESGMPKERFSAEFPKEGPSILRIQQVVRGDSAAYFCASSRDTDTGELFFGEGSRLTVL.

The chain links TRBV6-1 to TRBJ2-1; D is undetermined. The V gene lost 2 bases and the J gene lost 3 bases, with 5 bases spanning the gap. CDR1 MNHNS and CDR2 SASEGT come from the germline V gene. The CDR3 length is 13 residues. CDR3 region: CASSEWGYNEQFF. The CDR3 region has the DNA TGTGCCAGCAGTGAATGGGGCTACAATGAGCAGTTCTTC.

V usage is TRBV7-2 and J usage is TRBJ1-2; no definite D call. Trimming took off 5 bases at V and 7 bases at J, with 23 bases between the two ends. The CDR3 consists of 16 residues. Germline CDR1 reads SGHTA; CDR2 reads FQGNSA. This CDR3 is CASSERRGGSFGGYTF. The CDR3 nucleotides are TGTGCCAGCAGCGAAAGGCGGGGAGGTAGTTTTGGTGGCTACACCTTC. The complete variable domain, with remaining parts taken from reference TRBV7-2 and TRBJ1-2, reads GAGVSQSPSNKVTEKGKDVELRCDPISGHTALYWYRQSLGQGLEFLIYFQGNSAPDKSGLPSDRFSAERTGGSVSTLTIQRTQQEDSAVYLCASSERRGGSFGGYTFGSGTRLTVV.

This clone occurred once. This chain links TRBV11-2 with TRBJ2-3; a weak D match, TRBD2 (5 bases). Looked up from germline, CDR1 is SGHAT and CDR2 is FQNNGV. The CDR3 is 15 amino acids. The germline V and J ends were trimmed by 8 bases and 5 bases, with 20 bases remaining between them. CDR3 bases: TGTGCCAGCGCCTTAAGCCGCTCGGCGGGAGATACGCAGTATTTT. Its protein product is CASALSRSAGDTQYF.

This chain links TRBV7-6 with TRBJ1-1, with D possibly matching TRBD1 (5 bases). Germline V gene data show CDR1 as SGHVS and CDR2 as FNYEAQ. Trimming shortened V by 5 bases and J by 1 base, and 14 bases separated the two germline ends. The CDR3 spans 15 residues. CDR3 bases: TGTGCCAGCAGCCCGAAGCGGGGGACGAACACTGAAGCTTTCTTT. This sequence encodes CASSPKRGTNTEAFF.

The genes are TRBV4-1 and TRBJ2-1; D is uncertain. V was shortened by 1 base and J by 3 bases, with 7 bases between the two germline ends. Germline V gene sequence: CDR1 MGHRA, CDR2 YSYEKL. The CDR3 contains 14 residues. CDR3 in amino acids: CASSQGSNYNEQFF. The CDR3 DNA sequence: TGCGCCAGCAGCCAAGGTAGCAACTACAATGAGCAGTTCTTC.

The sample holds one count of this clone. The V and J genes are TRBV5-6 and TRBJ2-7, with 8 bases fitting TRBD1. CDR1 is SGHDT and CDR2 is YYEEEE in the germline V gene. The CDR3 is made up of 15 amino acids. V gave up 4 bases and J gave up 1 base; unmatched junction bases: 7. CDR3 coding DNA: TGTGCCAGCAGCCACGTAGACAGGGGATCCTACGAGCAGTACTTC. Translating it yields CASSHVDRGSYEQYF.

The table lists this clone with a count of one. CDR3 nucleotides: TGCGCCAGCAGCTTGTTGGGTGATCCTGAAGCTTTCTTT. Its protein product is CASSLLGDPEAFF. The chain is built from TRBV5-1 and TRBJ1-1; D is unclear. V was cut by 1 base and J by 6 bases, with 10 bases left in between. The CDR3 extends over 13 amino acids. CDR1 SGHRS and CDR2 YFSETQ come from the germline V gene.

This sequence joins TRBV19 and TRBJ2-1; no reliable D call. Germline values: CDR1 LNHDA, CDR2 SQIVND (reference sequence). This CDR3 region has 13 residues. V lost 0 bases and J lost 7, with 7 bases in between. CDR3 residues: CASSIEVQNEQFF. CDR3 coding DNA: TGTGCCAGTAGTATAGAAGTCCAAAATGAGCAGTTCTTC.

The rearrangement joins TRBV11-2 to TRBJ2-1, with TRBD2 identical over 10 bases. V lost 5 bases to trimming and J lost 4 bases; unmatched junction nucleotides: 5. Germline V gene lookup returns CDR1 SGHAT and CDR2 FQNNGV. CDR3 length: 15 residues. The CDR3 DNA follows: TGTGCCAGCAGCCCCGGACTAGCGGTTTACAATGAGCAGTTCTTC. It is translated as CASSPGLAVYNEQFF.

The rearrangement joins TRBV7-9 to TRBJ2-7, with D possibly being TRBD1 (6 bases). V lost 6 bases, J lost 3 bases, and 18 bases lay in between. There are 15 residues in the CDR3. CDR1 and CDR2 (germline): SEHNR, FQNEAQ (reference sequence). DNA for the CDR3: TGTGCCAGCAGTTCGCACCCCAGGGGTTTCTACGAGCAGTACTTC. Translation gives CASSSHPRGFYEQYF. The full variable domain, in which reference TRBV7-9 and TRBJ2-7 provide the parts outside the CDR3, is DTGVSQNPRHKITKRGQNVTFRCDPISEHNRLYWYRQTLGQGPEFLTYFQNEAQLEKSRLLSDRFSAERPKGSFSTLEIQRTEQGDSAMYLCASSSHPRGFYEQYFGPGTRLTVT.

V gene TRBV18 combines with J gene TRBJ2-7; TRBD2 agrees at 9 bases. Trimming took 3 bases from V and 5 from J; bases not matched to a gene: 8. The length of the CDR3 is 15 residues. CDR1 is KGHSH and CDR2 is LQKENI in the germline V gene. The CDR3 reads CASSPLAGDIDEQYF. In DNA, the CDR3 is TGTGCCAGCTCACCGTTAGCGGGAGATATCGACGAGCAGTACTTC. Filled out from reference TRBV18 and TRBJ2-7, the complete variable domain reads NAGVMQNPRHLVRRRGQEARLRCSPMKGHSHVYWYRQLPEEGLKFMVYLQKENIIDESGMPKERFSAEFPKEGPSILRIQQVVRGDSAAYFCASSPLAGDIDEQYFGPGTRLTVT.

The chain combines TRBV28 with TRBJ2-7; TRBD2 might be the D (6 bases). This CDR3 has 12 residues. The V gene lost 2 bases and the J gene lost 7 bases, with 9 bases spanning the gap. CDR1 MDHEN and CDR2 SYDVKM come from the germline V gene. The CDR3 coding sequence is TGTGCCAGCAGTTTAGGGGGGAGGGAGCAGTACTTC. It translates to CASSLGGREQYF. The variable domain in full, completed from reference TRBV28 and TRBJ2-7, reads DVKVTQSSRYLVKRTGEKVFLECVQDMDHENMFWYRQDPGLGLRLIYFSYDVKMKEKGDIPEGYSVSREKKERFSLILESASTNQTSMYLCASSLGGREQYFGPGTRLTVT.

The gene calls are TRBV7-3 and TRBJ1-1; D is unclear. Germline lookup yields CDR1 SGHTA and CDR2 FQGTGA. Trimming took off 6 bases at V and 3 bases at J, with 14 bases between the two ends. CDR3 length equals 14 residues. This chain's CDR3 is CASRFRRWDTEAFF. The CDR3 DNA follows: TGTGCCAGCAGATTCAGGAGATGGGACACTGAAGCTTTCTTT.

The gene calls are TRBV11-1 and TRBJ2-1; 8 bases match TRBD1. Germline CDR1 is SGHAT and CDR2 is FQDESV (reference sequence). Trimming cost V 5 bases and J 4 bases; bases outside gene matches: 10. This CDR3 comprises 16 residues. CDR3 residues: CASSGRRDRSYNEQFF. The DNA of the CDR3 is TGTGCCAGCAGCGGACGTAGGGACAGGAGTTACAATGAGCAGTTCTTC.

The chain links TRBV11-2 to TRBJ2-7, with D hard to call. The CDR3 runs to 14 residues. V lost 1 base to trimming and J lost 1 base, with 8 bases between them. Looked up from germline, CDR1 is SGHAT and CDR2 is FQNNGV. CDR3 bases: TGTGCCAGCAGCTTAGCGAGAAATTCCTACGAGCAGTACTTC. Encoded protein: CASSLARNSYEQYF.

This chain links TRBV4-1 with TRBJ2-7; D possibly uses TRBD1 or TRBD2 (5 bases each). The CDR3 has 16 residues. Germline CDR1 and CDR2: MGHRA and YSYEKL. The V end was cut by 0 bases, the J end by 3 bases, with 15 bases between. The CDR3 DNA is TGCGCCAGCAGCCAAGAACAAATGGGGACGGTCTACGAGCAGTACTTC. Amino acids: CASSQEQMGTVYEQYF.

The chain couples TRBV27 to TRBJ2-7, with 9 positions matching TRBD2. J was trimmed by 7 bases and V by 8 bases; bases with no gene match: 12. In germline, CDR1 is MNHEY, CDR2 SMNVEV (reference sequence). This CDR3 region has 14 residues. The CDR3 coding sequence is TGTGCCAGCGGATTAGCGGGAGAGGAGGGAGAGCAGTACTTC. Residues: CASGLAGEEGEQYF.

This chain joins TRBV18 and TRBJ1-1, with unresolved D. This CDR3 has 13 amino acids. Trimming shortened V by 6 bases and J by 0 bases, and 8 bases separated the two germline ends. Germline V gives CDR1 KGHSH, CDR2 LQKENI. The CDR3 loop reads CASSPLVNTEAFF. The CDR3 coding sequence is TGTGCCAGCTCCCCCCTAGTGAACACTGAAGCTTTCTTT.

V gene TRBV11-3 combines with J gene TRBJ1-2; a weak D match, TRBD1 (6 bases). This CDR3 comprises 20 residues. CDR1 and CDR2 from the germline V gene are SGHNT and YENEEA. Trimming removed 4 bases at V and 0 bases at J, with 27 bases between. CDR3 amino acids: CASSSPPGGEQGASNYGYTF. Here the CDR3 DNA reads TGTGCCAGCAGCTCACCCCCGGGGGGAGAACAGGGAGCGTCTAACTATGGCTACACCTTC.

The chain employs TRBV5-1 and TRBJ1-1, with 11 bases lining up with TRBD1. This CDR3 spans 17 amino acids. V trimming: 5 bases; J trimming: 4 bases; junction bases outside the gene matches: 13. The germline V gene has CDR1 SGHRS and CDR2 YFSETQ. The CDR3 protein is CASRAPGQGERGTEAFF. In DNA form, the CDR3 reads TGCGCCAGCAGAGCCCCGGGACAGGGGGAACGGGGCACTGAAGCTTTCTTT.